The 2 T cell receptor beta chains below come from one sample, sequenced in a study of read filtering for tumor transcriptome and immune sequencing. From roughly 400 ng of RNA, a library with molecular barcoded alpha/delta and beta/gamma adaptors was made. MiXCR was run by TCRdb on the reads, yielding one entry per CDR3 protein. The table records approximately 150,000 distinct CDR3 sequences, about 12% of them present only once. Specimen: a population of CD138-negative cells sorted from bone marrow. Every receptor here comes from a donor at least 40 years old with multiple myeloma.

Of note for this clonotype: A read error may account for a junction end that differs from germline. The chain is built from TRBV6-5 and TRBJ1-4; D is perhaps TRBD1 (5 bases). The V gene's germline CDR1 is MNHEY and CDR2 SVGAGI. There are 14 residues in the CDR3. The CDR3 sequence: CDSSWGGLAEELFF. The DNA for the CDR3 is TGTGACAGCAGTTGGGGCGGTCTTGCTGAAGAACTGTTTTTT.

The CDR3 DNA follows: TGCGCCAGCACCGGGATAGTGGGCCTCGGTGAGCAGTTCTTC. Its translation is CASTGIVGLGEQFF. This chain links TRBV5-1 with TRBJ2-1, with D possibly matching TRBD2 (5 bases). V was trimmed by 6 bases and J by 9 bases, leaving 19 bases between them. CDR3 length: 14 amino acids. The germline V gene has CDR1 SGHRS and CDR2 YFSETQ.